This is a list of T cell receptor beta chains from one sample in a study of technical replicates of blood from several donors. Sequenced by immunoSEQ multiplex PCR; TCRdb stores in-frame clones only, minus some. The sample consists of 55,000 to 80,000 clones, roughly 96% of them appearing once. Source material: T cells isolated from PBMCs. These receptors came from a human donor in good health. The CDR3 runs from the conserved cysteine through the conserved F or W. D genes are given only for firm matches. Clone size is given for some rows only: seen once, a few or many times, or a class if the clone is expanded.

size | D | J | V | CDR3 | DNA
. | TRBD2 | TRBJ2-7 | TRBV10-3 | CAIAGLAYEQYF | TGTGCCATCGCAGGACTAGCTTACGAGCAGTACTTC
. | . | TRBJ1-2 | TRBV7-9 | CASNAVQAGNMGYTF | TGTGCCAGCAACGCGGTCCAGGCAGGGAATATGGGGTACACCTTC
. | . | TRBJ2-6 | TRBV28 | CASSPDSLSGANVLTF | TGTGCCAGCAGTCCCGACTCCCTCTCTGGGGCCAACGTCCTGACTTTC
. | . | TRBJ2-1 | TRBV6-1 | CASLRRHGYNEQFF | TGTGCCAGTCTTAGGAGGCATGGCTACAATGAGCAGTTCTTC
. | TRBD2 | TRBJ2-7 | TRBV7-7 | CASSPTSGGEQYF | TGTGCTAGCAGCCCAACTAGCGGGGGGGAGCAGTACTTC
. | . | TRBJ1-3 | TRBV6-6 | CASSYELGNTIYF | TGTGCCAGCAGTTATGAGCTTGGAAACACCATATATTTT
. | TRBD2 | TRBJ2-3 | TRBV2 | CASSEEGRGYF | TGTGCCAGCAGTGAAGAGGGGAGGGGGTATTTT
. | TRBD2 | TRBJ2-2 | TRBV18 | CASSPPLAGLTGELFF | TGTGCCAGCTCACCCCCACTAGCGGGCCTCACCGGGGAGCTGTTTTTT
. | . | TRBJ2-1 | TRBV29-1 | CSARRQNDEQFF | TGCAGCGCCAGGAGACAGAACGATGAGCAGTTCTTC
. | TRBD2 | TRBJ2-5 | TRBV10-1 | CASSGTSGSRETQYF | TGCGCCAGCAGTGGGACTAGCGGGAGTCGAGAGACCCAGTACTTC
. | TRBD1 | TRBJ1-1 | TRBV11-3 | CASRQGGLSSSTEAFF | TGTGCCAGCCGGCAGGGGGGATTATCATCATCCACTGAAGCTTTCTTT
. | TRBD1 | TRBJ1-5 | TRBV12-5 | CASGLGTGDQPQHF | TGTGCTAGTGGTTTGGGGACAGGGGATCAGCCCCAGCATTTT
once | . | TRBJ2-1 | TRBV7-3 | CASSLGLLAEQFF | TGTGCCAGCAGCTTAGGCCTACTAGCAGAGCAGTTCTTC
. | . | TRBJ1-4 | TRBV7-6 | CASGEGATNEKLFF | TGTGCCAGCGGGGAGGGGGCAACTAATGAAAAACTGTTTTTT
. | . | TRBJ2-1 | TRBV28 | CASKWRGSYNEQFF | TGTGCCAGCAAGTGGAGGGGCTCCTACAATGAGCAGTTCTTC
. | . | TRBJ1-2 | TRBV5-6 | CASSLSRGFGYTF | TGTGCCAGCAGCTTGTCTAGGGGGTTTGGCTACACCTTC
once | . | TRBJ1-2 | TRBV7-2 | CASSPRYGYTF | TGTGCCAGCAGCCCGCGCTATGGCTACACCTTC
. | . | TRBJ2-5 | TRBV18 | CASSPTRDKAPGTQYF | TGTGCCAGCTCACCAACCCGGGACAAGGCCCCGGGGACCCAGTACTTC
. | TRBD2 | TRBJ2-7 | TRBV27 | CASSFGGRSHEQYF | TGTGCCAGCAGTTTTGGCGGGAGGAGCCACGAGCAGTACTTC
. | TRBD2 | TRBJ2-1 | TRBV30 | CAWSIGGGALDEQFF | TGTGCCTGGAGTATTGGCGGGGGGGCCTTGGATGAGCAGTTCTTC
. | TRBD1 | TRBJ2-4 | TRBV6-5 | CASQGALAKNIQYF | TGTGCCAGCCAGGGGGCCCTAGCCAAAAACATTCAGTACTTC
. | . | TRBJ1-5 | TRBV27 | CASSQSGPGRQPQHF | TGTGCCAGCAGTCAATCAGGGCCCGGTCGTCAGCCCCAGCATTTT
. | TRBD2 | TRBJ2-3 | TRBV5-6 | CASSLALAGGTDTQYF | TGTGCCAGCAGCTTGGCACTAGCGGGAGGGACAGATACGCAGTATTTT
. | TRBD1 | TRBJ1-1 | TRBV19 | CASSPGGTEAFF | TGTGCCAGTAGCCCAGGGGGCACTGAAGCTTTCTTT
. | . | TRBJ1-1 | TRBV25-1 | CASSDLGRDTEAFF | TGTGCCAGCAGTGATTTGGGGAGGGACACTGAAGCTTTCTTT
. | TRBD2 | TRBJ2-1 | TRBV5-6 | CASSFWSSGGRNNEQFF | TGTGCCAGCAGCTTTTGGTCTAGCGGGGGGCGGAACAATGAGCAGTTCTTC
. | TRBD2 | TRBJ2-1 | TRBV15 | CATSTPGLAGGLYEQFF | TGTGCCACCAGCACGCCGGGACTAGCGGGGGGGCTATATGAGCAGTTCTTC
. | . | TRBJ2-7 | TRBV6-6 | CASSLDMTYEQYF | TGTGCCAGCAGTTTAGACATGACCTACGAGCAGTACTTC
. | TRBD1 | TRBJ2-5 | TRBV11-2 | CASSTSTGQEQETQYF | TGTGCCAGCAGCACATCAACTGGACAGGAGCAAGAGACCCAGTACTTC
. | TRBD2 | TRBJ2-7 | TRBV18 | CASSPRTSGSSYEQYF | TGTGCCAGCTCACCAAGGACTAGCGGGAGCTCCTACGAGCAGTACTTC
. | . | TRBJ2-7 | TRBV7-9 | CASSPGGSLSYEQYF | TGTGCCAGCAGTCCCGGTGGGAGCCTTTCCTACGAGCAGTACTTC
. | . | TRBJ2-1 | TRBV28 | CASSLTGEVNEQFF | TGTGCCAGCAGTTTAACGGGAGAGGTCAATGAGCAGTTCTTC
. | . | TRBJ2-2 | TRBV7-8 | CASSQTGILNTGELFF | TGTGCCAGCAGCCAAACCGGGATCCTTAACACCGGGGAGCTGTTTTTT
. | . | TRBJ2-3 | TRBV28 | CASSPRVVPLGGDTQYF | TGTGCCAGCAGCCCCCGGGTGGTGCCCTTGGGGGGAGATACGCAGTATTTT
. | TRBD2 | TRBJ2-5 | TRBV11-2 | CASSLGRAGEKETQYF | TGTGCCAGCAGCTTAGGACGAGCGGGAGAGAAAGAGACCCAGTACTTC
. | TRBD1 | TRBJ1-1 | TRBV11-2 | CASRAPRGPNTEAFF | TGTGCCAGCAGGGCCCCGAGGGGGCCGAACACTGAAGCTTTCTTT
. | . | TRBJ2-3 | TRBV7-3 | CASSSTLRGLGTDTQYF | TGTGCCAGCAGCTCGACCCTCCGGGGGTTGGGCACAGATACGCAGTATTTT
. | TRBD2 | TRBJ2-5 | TRBV7-6 | CASSFPAGVQETQYF | TGTGCCAGCAGCTTCCCAGCGGGGGTCCAAGAGACCCAGTACTTC
. | TRBD1 | TRBJ1-2 | TRBV7-2 | CASSTPTGSGYTF | TGTGCCAGCAGCACTCCGACAGGGAGCGGCTACACCTTC
. | . | TRBJ2-3 | TRBV6-1 | CASSERTHGNTDTQYF | TGTGCCAGCAGTGAAAGGACTCATGGCAACACAGATACGCAGTATTTT
once | . | TRBJ1-2 | TRBV30 | CAWGRRGWAVNYGYTF | TGTGCCTGGGGAAGAAGGGGCTGGGCGGTTAACTATGGCTACACCTTC
. | . | TRBJ1-5 | TRBV5-1 | CASSLVGNQPQHF | TGCGCCAGCAGCTTGGTCGGCAATCAGCCCCAGCATTTT
. | TRBD1 | TRBJ1-2 | TRBV6-5 | CASRKGQGYGYTF | TGTGCCAGCAGGAAGGGACAGGGCTATGGCTACACCTTC
. | TRBD1 | TRBJ1-2 | TRBV19 | CASSQTGGADGYTF | TGTGCCAGTAGCCAGACAGGGGGCGCGGATGGCTACACCTTC
. | TRBD1 | TRBJ2-1 | TRBV9 | CASSVGTVLYNEQFF | TGTGCCAGCAGCGTCGGGACAGTTTTATACAATGAGCAGTTCTTC
. | . | TRBJ1-1 | TRBV7-9 | CASSDGRGATEAFF | TGTGCCAGCAGCGATGGACGGGGGGCGACTGAAGCTTTCTTT
. | . | TRBJ1-1 | TRBV7-2 | CASSLVQGGNTEAFF | TGTGCCAGCAGCTTAGTTCAGGGAGGGAACACTGAAGCTTTCTTT
. | . | TRBJ1-1 | TRBV6-5 | CASSKADREAFF | TGTGCCAGCAGTAAAGCCGACAGGGAAGCTTTCTTT
. | . | TRBJ2-2 | TRBV11-2 | CASSFPYNDRFQNTGELFF | TGTGCCAGCAGCTTCCCATATAATGACAGATTCCAGAACACCGGGGAGCTGTTTTTT
once | . | TRBJ2-2 | TRBV5-1 | CASNRDSLNTGELFF | TGCGCCAGCAACCGGGACTCGTTGAACACCGGGGAGCTGTTTTTT
. | TRBD2 | TRBJ2-1 | TRBV11-3 | CASSFSSGYNEQFF | TGTGCCAGCAGCTTCTCTAGCGGCTACAATGAGCAGTTCTTC
. | . | TRBJ2-7 | TRBV6-1 | CASSEKTDYEQYF | TGTGCCAGCAGTGAAAAGACTGACTACGAGCAGTACTTC
. | TRBD1 | TRBJ2-7 | TRBV4-1 | CASSQIPRRDRVYEQYF | TGCGCCAGCAGCCAAATCCCTCGGAGGGACAGGGTTTACGAGCAGTACTTC
. | . | TRBJ1-5 | TRBV28 | CASSLDTTNQPQHF | TGTGCCAGCAGTTTGGACACCACCAATCAGCCCCAGCATTTT
. | TRBD1 | TRBJ2-5 | TRBV13 | CASRRRDRGFETQYF | TGTGCCAGCAGACGTCGGGACAGGGGATTCGAGACCCAGTACTTC
. | . | TRBJ2-7 | TRBV7-2 | CASSRSYEQYF | TGTGCCAGCAGCCGCTCCTACGAGCAGTACTTC